The 12 T cell receptor beta chains below come from one sample, sequenced in a study of molecular identifiers for immune sequencing clone quantification. Each CDR3 protein is one row after TCRdb ran MiXCR on the PCR reads. The data contain around 470,000 distinct CDR3 sequences, 25% of them seen just once; the ten biggest clones take up 0.7% to 0.9%. Specimen: naive CD8+ T cells from blood, with Jurkat cell RNA spiked in. Subset meaning: FACS-sorted CD8+CD4-CCR7+CD45RA+ naive T cells. These receptors were obtained from a human donor in good health. Some libraries in this study had Jurkat cell RNA spiked in.

There are a few counts of this clonotype. The rearrangement uses TRBV5-4 and TRBJ2-2; 10 bases agree with TRBD1. This CDR3 is 17 amino acids long. Germline CDR1 is SGHNT and CDR2 is YYREEE (reference sequence). J was trimmed by 1 base and V by 4 bases; bases with no gene match: 7. CDR3: CASSTRDRGVNTGELFF. The CDR3 bases are TGTGCCAGCAGCACCCGGGACAGGGGTGTGAACACCGGGGAGCTGTTTTTT.

The CDR3 coding sequence is TGTGCCAGCAGCAGACAGGTTACCTTGTATCAGCCCCAGCATTTT. Translating gives CASSRQVTLYQPQHF. The chain is built from TRBV14 and TRBJ1-5; perhaps TRBD1 as D (6 bases). The CDR3 spans 15 residues. V was clipped by 5 bases and J by 5 bases, with 16 bases between them. Germline V lookup: CDR1 SGHDN, CDR2 FVKESK. The full variable domain, rest sourced from reference TRBV14 and TRBJ1-5, is EAGVTQFPSHSVIEKGQTVTLRCDPISGHDNLYWYRRVMGKEIKFLLHFVKESKQDESGMPNNRFLAERTGGTYSTLKVQPAELEDSGVYFCASSRQVTLYQPQHFGDGTRLSIL.

V and J are TRBV7-9 and TRBJ2-1; D remains ambiguous. The V and J ends lost 6 bases and 0 bases respectively, with 12 bases between them. Germline CDR1 is SEHNR and CDR2 is FQNEAQ (reference sequence). The CDR3 length is 15 residues. The chain's CDR3 is CASRIDSNSYNEQFF. The CDR3 DNA reads as TGTGCCAGCAGGATTGACTCGAACTCCTACAATGAGCAGTTCTTC.

The rearrangement uses TRBV7-2 and TRBJ2-7, with no clear D. Trimming took off 2 bases at V and 0 bases at J, with 17 bases between the two ends. Germline V lookup: CDR1 SGHTA, CDR2 FQGNSA. CDR3 size: 17 residues. The CDR3 loop is CASSLRREAAFSYEQYF. The CDR3, as DNA: TGTGCCAGCAGCTTAAGGCGTGAAGCTGCCTTCTCCTACGAGCAGTACTTC.

The chain combines TRBV25-1 with TRBJ2-1, with D possibly TRBD2 on 6 matching bases. Looked up from germline, CDR1 is MGHDK and CDR2 is SYGVNS. This CDR3 comprises 14 residues. V dropped 1 base and J dropped 7 bases, with 11 bases sitting between them. CDR3 DNA sequence: TGTGCCAGCAGTGAATGGAGGGTAGTGAATGAGCAGTTCTTC. This translates into CASSEWRVVNEQFF.

The chain recombines TRBV5-3 with TRBJ2-5, with D maybe TRBD1 (7 bases). TRBV5-3 is an ORF; its function is uncertain. CDR3 size: 14 residues. The V gene lost 8 bases and the J gene lost 2 bases, with 16 bases spanning the gap. The CDR3 bases are TGTGCCAGCAGCGCGGGACAGTATCAAGAGACCCAGTACTTC. Its protein product is CASSAGQYQETQYF.

This clonotype was observed a few times. The chain employs TRBV7-9 and TRBJ2-1, with 14 bases identical to TRBD2. Germline assignment: CDR1 SEHNR and CDR2 FQNEAQ (reference sequence). The CDR3 spans 18 residues. Losses at the gene ends were 5 bases for V and 2 bases for J; bases not matched to a gene: 8. As DNA, the CDR3 is TGTGCCAGCAGCGACAGGACTAGCGGGGGGCCGACCTACAATGAGCAGTTCTTC. Its protein is CASSDRTSGGPTYNEQFF.

This clonotype was detected only a few times. V gene TRBV24-1 combines with J gene TRBJ1-1, with a possible D match to TRBD1 (6 bases). Deletions cut 7 bases from V and 1 base from J, with 9 bases between. This CDR3 contains 13 residues. Germline V lookup: CDR1 KGHDR, CDR2 SFDVKD. In nucleotides, the CDR3 is TGTGCCACCAGACGGACAGAGAACACTGAAGCTTTCTTT. It is translated as CATRRTENTEAFF.

This clonotype was counted at least ten times. V usage is TRBV7-9 and J usage is TRBJ1-4, with 7 bases identical to TRBD1. Germline assignment: CDR1 SEHNR and CDR2 FQNEAQ (reference sequence). The CDR3 length is 17 residues. The V segment lost 7 bases and the J segment 7 bases; nucleotides outside the gene matches: 18. In DNA, the CDR3 is TGTGCCAGCACCTCGGATAGAGGAGGGGGCGTGTTTGAAAAACTGTTTTTT. It specifies CASTSDRGGGVFEKLFF.

This clonotype was observed a few times. This CDR3 reads CASSLVPSSSYEQYF. CDR3 nucleotides: TGTGCCAGCAGCTTGGTTCCCAGCAGCTCCTACGAGCAGTACTTC. The genes are TRBV5-8 and TRBJ2-7, with no clear D. Trimming pared 0 bases from V and 0 bases from J, leaving 10 bases between. Per germline, CDR1 SGHTS and CDR2 YDEGEE. The CDR3 runs to 15 residues.

As for this clonotype: A much larger clone is a single base away; this may be a read error. The chain carries TRBV9 and TRBJ1-3; D is possibly TRBD1 (5 bases). This CDR3 spans 17 amino acids. CDR1 is SGDLS and CDR2 is YYNGEE in the germline V gene. CDR3 bases: TGTGCCAGCAGCGACGACAGCCAAACTAGCTCTGGAAACACCACATATTTT. It encodes CASSDDSQTSSGNTTYF.

This chain joins TRBV13 and TRBJ1-1; D is perhaps TRBD1 (5 bases). Germline V gives CDR1 PRHDT, CDR2 FYEKMQ (reference sequence). Deletions cut 2 bases from V and 3 bases from J, with 13 bases between. The CDR3 totals 15 residues. Here the CDR3 reads CASSLFVRGDTEAFF. As DNA, the CDR3 is TGTGCCAGCAGCTTATTTGTACGGGGGGACACTGAAGCTTTCTTT.